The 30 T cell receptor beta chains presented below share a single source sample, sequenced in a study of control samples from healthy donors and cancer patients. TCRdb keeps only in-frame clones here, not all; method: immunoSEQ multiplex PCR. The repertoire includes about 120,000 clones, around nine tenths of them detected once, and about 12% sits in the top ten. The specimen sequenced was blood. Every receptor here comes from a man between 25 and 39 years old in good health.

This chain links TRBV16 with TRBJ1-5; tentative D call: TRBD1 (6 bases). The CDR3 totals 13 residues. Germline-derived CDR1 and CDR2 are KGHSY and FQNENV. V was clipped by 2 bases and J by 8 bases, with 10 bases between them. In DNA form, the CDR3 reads TGTGCCAGCAGCCAAGGGACACGGGAGCCCCAGCATTTT. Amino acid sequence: CASSQGTREPQHF.

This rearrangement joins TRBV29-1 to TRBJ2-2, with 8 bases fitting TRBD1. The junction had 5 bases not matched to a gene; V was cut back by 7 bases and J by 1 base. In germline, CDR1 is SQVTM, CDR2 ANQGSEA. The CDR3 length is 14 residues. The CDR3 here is CSGWTGLNTGELFF. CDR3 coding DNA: TGCAGCGGGTGGACAGGGTTGAACACCGGGGAGCTGTTTTTT.

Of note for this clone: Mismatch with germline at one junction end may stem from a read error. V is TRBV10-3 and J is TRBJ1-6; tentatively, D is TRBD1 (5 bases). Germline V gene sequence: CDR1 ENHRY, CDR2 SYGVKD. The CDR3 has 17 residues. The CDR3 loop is CAISETLTVHYDSPLHF. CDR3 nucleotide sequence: TGTGCCATCAGTGAGACCCTGACAGTTCACTATGATTCACCCCTCCACTTT.

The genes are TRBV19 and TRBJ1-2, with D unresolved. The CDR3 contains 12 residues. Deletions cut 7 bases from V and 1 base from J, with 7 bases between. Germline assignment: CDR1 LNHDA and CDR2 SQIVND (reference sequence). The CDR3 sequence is CASMGYNYGYTF. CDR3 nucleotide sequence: TGTGCCAGTATGGGATATAACTATGGCTACACCTTC.

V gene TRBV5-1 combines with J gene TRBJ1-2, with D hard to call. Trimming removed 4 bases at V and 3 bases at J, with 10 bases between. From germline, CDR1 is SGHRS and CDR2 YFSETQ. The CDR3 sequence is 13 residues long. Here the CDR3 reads CASSMSTDYGYTF. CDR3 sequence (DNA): TGCGCCAGCAGCATGTCGACGGACTATGGCTACACCTTC.

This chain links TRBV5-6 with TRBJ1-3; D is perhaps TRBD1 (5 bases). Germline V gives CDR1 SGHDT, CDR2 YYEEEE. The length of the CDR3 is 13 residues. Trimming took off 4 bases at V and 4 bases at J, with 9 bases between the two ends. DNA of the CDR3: TGTGCCAGCAGCCGGGACCCCGGAAACACCATATATTTT. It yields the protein CASSRDPGNTIYF.

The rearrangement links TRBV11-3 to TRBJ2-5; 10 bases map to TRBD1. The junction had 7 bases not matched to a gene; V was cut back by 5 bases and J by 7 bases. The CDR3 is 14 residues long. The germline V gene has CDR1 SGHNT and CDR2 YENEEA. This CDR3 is CASSLGQGFGTQYF. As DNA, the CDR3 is TGTGCCAGCAGCCTGGGACAGGGGTTTGGGACCCAGTACTTC.

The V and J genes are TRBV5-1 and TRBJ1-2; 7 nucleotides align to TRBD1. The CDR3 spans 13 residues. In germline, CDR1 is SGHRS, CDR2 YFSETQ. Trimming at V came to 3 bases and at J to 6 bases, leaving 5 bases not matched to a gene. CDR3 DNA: TGCGCCAGCAGCTCGACAGGGTTTAATGGCTACACCTTC. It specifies CASSSTGFNGYTF.

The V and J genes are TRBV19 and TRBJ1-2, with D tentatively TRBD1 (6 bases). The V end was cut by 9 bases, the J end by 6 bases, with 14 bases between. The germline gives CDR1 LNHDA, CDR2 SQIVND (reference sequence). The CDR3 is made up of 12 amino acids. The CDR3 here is CASQGLGDGYTF. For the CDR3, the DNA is TGTGCCAGCCAGGGGTTAGGCGATGGCTACACCTTC.

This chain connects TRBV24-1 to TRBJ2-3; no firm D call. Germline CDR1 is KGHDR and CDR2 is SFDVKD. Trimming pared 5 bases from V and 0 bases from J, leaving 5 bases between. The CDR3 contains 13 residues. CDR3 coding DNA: TGTGCCACCAGTGTAGCCAGCACAGATACGCAGTATTTT. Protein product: CATSVASTDTQYF.

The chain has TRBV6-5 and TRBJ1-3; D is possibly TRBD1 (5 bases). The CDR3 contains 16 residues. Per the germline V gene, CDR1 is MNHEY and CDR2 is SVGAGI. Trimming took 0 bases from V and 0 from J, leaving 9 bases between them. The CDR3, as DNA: TGTGCCAGCAGTTACTCGTGGACACCCTCTGGAAACACCATATATTTT. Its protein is CASSYSWTPSGNTIYF.

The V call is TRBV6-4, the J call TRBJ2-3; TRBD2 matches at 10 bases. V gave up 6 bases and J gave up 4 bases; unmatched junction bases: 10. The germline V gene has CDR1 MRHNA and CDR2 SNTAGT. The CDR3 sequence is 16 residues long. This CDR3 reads CASSLFSGGTADTQYF. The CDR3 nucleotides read TGTGCCAGCAGCCTGTTTAGCGGGGGGACGGCAGATACGCAGTATTTT.

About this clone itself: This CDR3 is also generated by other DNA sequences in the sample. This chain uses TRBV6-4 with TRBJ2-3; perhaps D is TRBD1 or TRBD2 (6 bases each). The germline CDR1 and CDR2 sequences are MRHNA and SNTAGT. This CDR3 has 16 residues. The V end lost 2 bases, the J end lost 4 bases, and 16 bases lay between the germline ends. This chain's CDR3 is CASSDGRGGRADTQYF. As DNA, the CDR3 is TGTGCCAGCAGTGACGGTCGTGGGGGGCGGGCAGATACGCAGTATTTT.

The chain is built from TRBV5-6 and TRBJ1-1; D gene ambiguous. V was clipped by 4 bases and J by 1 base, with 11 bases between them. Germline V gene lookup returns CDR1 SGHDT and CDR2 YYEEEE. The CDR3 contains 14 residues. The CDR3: CASSMGAGNTEAFF. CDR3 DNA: TGTGCCAGCAGCATGGGCGCAGGGAACACTGAAGCTTTCTTT.

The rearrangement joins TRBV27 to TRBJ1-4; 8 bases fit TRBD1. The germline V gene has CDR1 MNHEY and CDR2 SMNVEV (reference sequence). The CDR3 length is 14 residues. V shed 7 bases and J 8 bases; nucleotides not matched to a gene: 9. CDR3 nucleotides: TGTGCCAGCAATAAGCAGGGGGCGGGAGAAAAACTGTTTTTT. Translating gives CASNKQGAGEKLFF.

This chain's CDR3 is CATSTNEKLFF. CDR3 in DNA: TGTGCCACCAGCACTAATGAAAAACTGTTTTTT. The chain joins TRBV15 to TRBJ1-4; the D is unclear. Per the germline V gene, CDR1 is LNHNV and CDR2 is YYDKDF (reference sequence). The CDR3 loop spans 11 amino acids. The V end was cut by 4 bases, the J end by 3 bases, with 0 bases between.

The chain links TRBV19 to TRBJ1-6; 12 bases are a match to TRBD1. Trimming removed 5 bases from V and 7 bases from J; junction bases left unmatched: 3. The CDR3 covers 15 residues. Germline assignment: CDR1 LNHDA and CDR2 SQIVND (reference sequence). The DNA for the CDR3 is TGTGCCAGTAGTCCCGGGACAGGGGGCAATTCACCCCTCCACTTT. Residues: CASSPGTGGNSPLHF.

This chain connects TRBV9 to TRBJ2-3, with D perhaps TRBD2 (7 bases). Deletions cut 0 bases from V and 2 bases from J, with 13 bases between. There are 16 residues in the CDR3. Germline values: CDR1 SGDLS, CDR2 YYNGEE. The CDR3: CASSVVAGAHTDTQYF. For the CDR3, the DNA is TGTGCCAGCAGCGTAGTTGCGGGGGCCCACACAGATACGCAGTATTTT.

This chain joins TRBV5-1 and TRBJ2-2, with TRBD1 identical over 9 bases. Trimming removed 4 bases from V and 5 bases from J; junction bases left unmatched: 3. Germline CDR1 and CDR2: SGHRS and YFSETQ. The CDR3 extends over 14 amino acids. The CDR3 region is CASSRQGETGELFF. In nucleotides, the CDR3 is TGCGCCAGCAGCCGACAGGGGGAGACCGGGGAGCTGTTTTTT.

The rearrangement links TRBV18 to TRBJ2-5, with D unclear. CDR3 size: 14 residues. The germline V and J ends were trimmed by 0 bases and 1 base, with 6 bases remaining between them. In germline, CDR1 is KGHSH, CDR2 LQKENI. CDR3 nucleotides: TGTGCCAGCTCACCACCTTACTCCCAAGAGACCCAGTACTTC. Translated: CASSPPYSQETQYF.

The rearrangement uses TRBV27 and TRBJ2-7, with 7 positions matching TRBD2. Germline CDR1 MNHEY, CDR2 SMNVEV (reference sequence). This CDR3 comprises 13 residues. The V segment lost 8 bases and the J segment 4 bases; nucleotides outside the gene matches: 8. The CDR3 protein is CASGRDYSYEQYF. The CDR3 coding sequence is TGTGCCAGCGGTCGGGACTACTCTTACGAGCAGTACTTC.

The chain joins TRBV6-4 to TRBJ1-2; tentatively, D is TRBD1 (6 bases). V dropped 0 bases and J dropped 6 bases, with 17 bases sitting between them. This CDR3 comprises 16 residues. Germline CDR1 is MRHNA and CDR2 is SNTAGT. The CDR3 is CASSDSRGRVNDGYTF. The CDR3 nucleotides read TGTGCCAGCAGTGACTCCAGGGGCAGGGTGAACGATGGCTACACCTTC.

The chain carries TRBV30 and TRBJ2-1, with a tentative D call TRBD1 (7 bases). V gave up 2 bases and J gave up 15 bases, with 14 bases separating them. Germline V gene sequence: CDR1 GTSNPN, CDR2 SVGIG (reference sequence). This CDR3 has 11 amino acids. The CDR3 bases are TGTGCCTGGAGTATGCAGGGGGGCCTGTTCTTC. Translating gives CAWSMQGGLFF. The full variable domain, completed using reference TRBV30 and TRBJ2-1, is SQTIHQWPATLVQPVGSPLSLECTVEGTSNPNLYWYRQAAGRGLQLLFYSVGIGQISSEVPQNLSASRPQDRQFILSSKKLLLSDSGFYLCAWSMQGGLFFGPGTRLTVL.

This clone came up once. CDR3 residues: CASSLRPGYGYTF. CDR3 nucleotides: TGTGCCAGCAGTTTAAGGCCAGGATATGGCTACACCTTC. This chain uses TRBV12-3 or TRBV12-4 with TRBJ1-2; no clear D gene. Trimming stripped 2 bases from V and 5 bases from J, with 9 bases between. The CDR3 covers 13 residues.

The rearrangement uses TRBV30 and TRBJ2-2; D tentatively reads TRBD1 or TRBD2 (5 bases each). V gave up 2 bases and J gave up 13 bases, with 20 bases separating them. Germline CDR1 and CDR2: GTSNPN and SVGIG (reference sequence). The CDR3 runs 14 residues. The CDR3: CAWSSGTAAGGLFF. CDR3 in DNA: TGTGCCTGGAGTTCCGGGACGGCGGCAGGAGGGCTGTTTTTT.

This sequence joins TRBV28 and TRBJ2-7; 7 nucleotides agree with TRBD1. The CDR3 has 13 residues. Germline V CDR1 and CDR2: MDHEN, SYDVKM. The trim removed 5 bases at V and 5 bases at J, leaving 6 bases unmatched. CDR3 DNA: TGTGCCAGCAGTCCAGGACAGGACCACGAGCAGTACTTC. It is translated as CASSPGQDHEQYF.

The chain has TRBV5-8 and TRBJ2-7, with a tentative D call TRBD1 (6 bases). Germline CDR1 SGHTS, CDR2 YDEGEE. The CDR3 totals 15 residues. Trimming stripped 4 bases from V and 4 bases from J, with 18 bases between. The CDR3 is CASSPISTGLYEQYV. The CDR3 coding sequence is TGTGCCAGCAGCCCAATCTCGACAGGTTTGTACGAGCAGTACGTC.

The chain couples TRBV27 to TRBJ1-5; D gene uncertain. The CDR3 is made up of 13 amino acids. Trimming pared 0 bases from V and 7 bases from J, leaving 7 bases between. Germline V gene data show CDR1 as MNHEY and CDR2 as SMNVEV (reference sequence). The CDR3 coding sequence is TGTGCCAGCAGTTTATCGATGGGGCAGCCCCAGCATTTT. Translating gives CASSLSMGQPQHF.

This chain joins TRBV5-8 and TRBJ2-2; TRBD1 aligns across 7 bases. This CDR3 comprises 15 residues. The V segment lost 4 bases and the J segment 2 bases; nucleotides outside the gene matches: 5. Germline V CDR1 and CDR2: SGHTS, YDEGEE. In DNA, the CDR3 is TGTGCCAGCAGCCTTTGGACAGGAAACACCGGGGAGCTGTTTTTT. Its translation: CASSLWTGNTGELFF.

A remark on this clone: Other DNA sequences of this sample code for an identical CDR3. The CDR3 is CASSIGGDTQYF. The CDR3 bases are TGTGCCAGTAGTATAGGGGGGGATACGCAGTATTTT. This rearrangement joins TRBV19 to TRBJ2-3, with D perhaps given as TRBD1 or TRBD2 (5 bases each). Germline V gives CDR1 LNHDA, CDR2 SQIVND (reference sequence). Deletions cut 1 base from V and 6 bases from J, with 5 bases between. The CDR3 sequence is 12 residues long.